Given below is one T cell receptor beta chain in context. Which antigen it targets is not known. No clone much larger than this one lies a single base away; base qualities are absent. The library was obtained by the immunoSEQ multiplex PCR assay. The multiplex PCR relied on a mix of 60 forward primers for TCR Vbeta segments and 13 reverse primers for TCR Jbeta segments. The CDR3 region of rearranged TCR beta genes was amplified from genomic DNA with a multiplex PCR assay. The amplified TCR beta libraries were sequenced on the Illumina HiSeq System as 87-base-pair reads. In the original analysis: A later analysis tallied about 77 million unique TCR beta chains across the 666 repertoires, and some 10 million of those chains were shared by two or more donors. A nearest-neighbor algorithm error-corrected the raw reads and collapsed the reads into unique sequences, merging closely related sequences to remove PCR and sequencing errors. Alignment of CDR3 sequences to IMGT reference sequences was used to assign V, D and J gene segments. For a sequence to be retained, at least a six-nucleotide match to both a V gene segment and a J gene segment was required. Rearrangements were classified as productive when the CDR3 lacked stop codons and remained in frame with V and J, and all other rearrangements were classified as non-productive. Following IMGT convention, CDR3 was defined as the stretch from the second conserved V-encoded cysteine up to the conserved J-encoded phenylalanine. Sequences without an unambiguous match to a single V gene segment were excluded from the earlier analysis of 500 to 700 of the donors. An earlier analysis of 550 to 650 of the donors classified V segments as functional when productive rearrangements were above 56.7% and as segregating when the standard deviation between donors was above 5%. A statistical classification framework was developed to diagnose cytomegalovirus status using the catalog of TCR beta chain sequences. A later analysis assigned V and J genes by comparing TCR nucleotide sequences with IMGT/GENE-DB human TR gene sequences. Using the TCRdist pipeline, a later analysis assigned CDR3 sequences along with most-parsimonious VDJ recombination scenarios. In a later analysis, each TCR beta chain was defined by its CDR3 amino acid sequence together with its V-gene family, and reads without a unique V-gene family were excluded. To address suspected cross-contamination and a sequencing artifact, a later analysis removed roughly 640 highly shared, low-generation-probability nucleotide sequences. In a later analysis, a clonal expansion index for each public chain was calculated from normalized within-repertoire ranks of inferred template counts. A later analysis computed generation probabilities with a VDJ recombination model fitted to out-of-frame rearrangements, and checked the results against IGoR. In a later analysis, hypergeometric tests were used to score TCR-TCR, TCR-HLA and TCR-CMV co-occurrence, with a repertoire-size bias correction applied to TCR pairs. A later analysis estimated false discovery rates by permuting HLA or CMV assignments 20 times. In a later analysis, co-occurring TCRs were grouped using DBSCAN, and TCRdist sequence similarity was added for clustering within HLA-allele-positive subsets. Repertoires with fewer than 30,000 or more than 120,000 public chains, plus five repertoires with anomalous nucleotide sharing, were excluded from co-occurrence clustering. TCRdb mirrors the immuneACCESS table, restricted to in-frame sequences. Some clones are absent from its copies; in checked studies, under half trace to an unresolved V gene, and the reason for the others is unknown. V and J calls and clone size follow that table, whereas D and trimming were derived from the DNA. The sample profile shows some 78,000 clones; 72% of them were found once. The ten largest clonotypes hold roughly 10% of the sample.

This sample was taken from a study of cytomegalovirus exposure and HLA in healthy donors listed by TCRdb under 2017. For the wider study: According to an earlier analysis of a few hundred of the donors, 150 million to 200 million T cells yielded 95 million to 140 million unique TCR beta sequences and 276 Gb of sequence data. Roughly 290 gigabases of sequencing data and 75 million to 85 million unique TCR sequences made up an early release that covered several hundred HLA-typed donors. Of the approximately 400 genotyped donors, about 84% fell in the genetic ancestry cluster associated with self-reported Caucasian donors. The study aimed to test whether cataloging public T cell receptors could reveal signatures of past pathogen exposure. The study used immunosequencing to profile the T cell repertoires of under 700 subjects and linked those repertoires to cytomegalovirus serostatus. Besides the first cohort of under 700 subjects, a separate validation cohort made up of 120 or so different subjects was used. To predict cytomegalovirus infection status, the study combined high-throughput TCR immunosequencing, statistical association of individual TCRs with disease status, and machine learning. A later analysis re-examined previously published TCR beta repertoires from hundreds of donors and added high-resolution HLA genotyping to investigate patterns of TCR occurrence. The later analysis used no new phenotypic data to find candidate immune exposures, relying instead on TCR beta sequences and their occurrence across donors. An earlier analysis of nearly 600 of the donors applied high-throughput TCR beta sequencing to assess whether each TCR beta V gene segment acted as functional or pseudogenic. Donor age, sex, ethnicity and CMV serostatus were collected together with the repertoire data. In a later genetic analysis, genome-wide SNP genotypes for 398 of the 666 donors were used, and that subset was treated as a discovery cohort. Every discovery cohort repertoire had been produced on one sequencing platform. HLA typing covered class I and class II loci at four-digit resolution. Typing coverage varied by locus: roughly 620-640 donors for A, B, C, DRB1 and DQB1; 522 for DQA1; nearly 610 for DPA1; 450 to 480 for DPB1. Roughly five DR-DQ haplotypes were treated as single units for association and clustering because of strong linkage in the cohort. On average, about 240,000 unique TCR beta nucleotide sequences were sequenced per donor among 398 genotyped donors of the cohort, with roughly 18% of those sequences being non-productive.

What the work shows at the level of the full study, not this receptor alone: Cytomegalovirus status was reported to be diagnosed by the classifier with high specificity and sensitivity in both the original and validation cohorts. V-gene and J-gene trimming of TCR beta chains was associated with a missense DCLRE1C variant in a later genetic analysis, and the association was replicated in an independent cohort. When HLA alleles, especially DR and DQ, strongly co-occurred, attributing TCR associations to individual alleles was difficult. Compared with the approximately 700-donor mean, donors in an Asian-associated ancestry cluster had fewer N-insertions in productive TCRs, according to a later genetic analysis. It was suggested by the authors that the approach could potentially be generalized to other disease states and immunological phenotypes. Most TCR sequences were seen in very few donors, while some public TCRs were found in many individuals. Linkage disequilibrium might explain the correlated functional status among segregating V segments, but an unknown experimental factor could not be excluded. Most CMV-associated TCR beta chains appeared to be HLA-restricted in a later analysis, and the HLA associations seemed to be driven largely by CMV exposure. Because counts were too low, about 18 rarely observed V segments, including chromosome 9 orphons, were left out of the earlier analysis of several hundred of the donors. CMV serostatus was the only immune exposure information available for the cohort. A later analysis found that TCR association rates varied across HLA loci, with DRB1 alleles showing the most associated TCRs and HLA-C alleles the fewest. In a later analysis, 16,951 TCR beta sequences were associated with specific HLA alleles at a false discovery rate of 0.05. Because HLA typing was missing for some donors at each locus, association tests included only the typed subset. A further reported finding was that TCR beta sequences accurately predicted the HLA-A and HLA-B alleles for most subjects in the first cohort. In this cohort, only TCR beta chains were sequenced, and detectable features were limited by the absence of alpha or paired-chain data. Because the 87-base-pair reads could not distinguish some IMGT-functional V segments, including TRBV6-2 and TRBV6-3, those segments were excluded. A later analysis found that HLA-associated TCR beta chains were more clonally expanded and had lower generation probabilities than equally common non-associated chains. The study listed 164 TCR beta chains as associated with cytomegalovirus. In an earlier analysis of more than 450 of the donors, most TCR beta V segments were observed in productive rearrangements about 87% or about 30% of the time, broadly matching IMGT annotations. Presence/absence analyses assumed roughly uniform sequencing depth across donors, an assumption that may not hold. According to a later analysis, parvovirus B19, influenza, CMV and Epstein-Barr virus appeared linked to several top co-occurrence clusters. A few of the identified cytomegalovirus-associated TCR beta chains were confirmed in vitro to be specific for cytomegalovirus antigens. The sequencing pipeline was judged likely to have produced a cluster of highly shared sequence variants as a technical artifact.

The cohort comprised fewer than 750 healthy bone marrow donors. Cohort members were all nominally healthy when sampled, although unrecorded immune exposures were likely present. The donor was CMV seropositive and belonged to the group of some 290 seropositive cohort members. Every donor gave a peripheral blood sample, and the peripheral blood mononuclear cells from that sample were used for TCR beta sequencing. Genomic DNA was extracted from the blood cell samples with the Qiagen DNeasy Blood Extraction Kit. The CDR3 numbers 13 residues from cysteine through phenylalanine. The entry retains the CDR3 DNA only, 39 bases that are in frame from base 1. V was cut back by 2 bases and J by 4 bases, leaving a gap of 8 bases between them. Reading the germline V gene gives CDR1 SNHLY and CDR2 FYNNEI.

The rearranged chain carries TRBV2 and TRBJ2-5; no D gene can be assigned with confidence. This sequence was found in a woman in her thirties or forties in good health and CMV-seropositive. Sequenced input: PBMCs. The nucleotide sequence reads as follows: TGTGCCAGCAGTGAATTTACAAGAGAGACCCAGTACTTC. Translated, it reads CASSEFTRETQYF.